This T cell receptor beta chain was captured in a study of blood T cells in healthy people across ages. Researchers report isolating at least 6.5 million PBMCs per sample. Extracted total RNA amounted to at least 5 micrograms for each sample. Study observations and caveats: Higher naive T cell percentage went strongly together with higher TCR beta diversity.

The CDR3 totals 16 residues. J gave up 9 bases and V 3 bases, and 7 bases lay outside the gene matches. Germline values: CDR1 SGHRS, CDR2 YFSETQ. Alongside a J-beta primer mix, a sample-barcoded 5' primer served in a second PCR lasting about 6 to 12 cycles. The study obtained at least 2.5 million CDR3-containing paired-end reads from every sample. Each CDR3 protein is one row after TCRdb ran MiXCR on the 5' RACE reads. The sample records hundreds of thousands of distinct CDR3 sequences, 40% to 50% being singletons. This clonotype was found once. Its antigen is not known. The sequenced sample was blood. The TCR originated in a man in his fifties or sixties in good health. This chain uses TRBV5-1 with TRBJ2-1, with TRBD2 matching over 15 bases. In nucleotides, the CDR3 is TGCGCCAGCAGCTCAACCAGGACTAGCGGGGGGGGTGAGCAGTTCTTC. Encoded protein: CASSSTRTSGGGEQFF.